A selection of T cell receptor beta chains follows, all from one sample in a study of CD8 T cells in Susac syndrome. MiXCR, run by TCRdb on the immunoSEQ multiplex PCR reads, gives a single entry per CDR3 protein. The sample lists under 200,000 distinct CDR3 sequences; approximately 96% were seen once. The sample consisted of CD8+ T cells from PBMCs. The source of these receptors is a human donor with multiple sclerosis. CDR3s include the opening cysteine and the closing phenylalanine or tryptophan. A D gene is named only where the DNA matches it firmly. Clone size is stated in some rows and not others, as once, few, many or a class when expanded.

j_call: TRBJ2-7; d_call: NA; clone_size: NA; cdr3_length: 13; v_call: TRBV4-2; cdr3_aa: CASSQVRGYEQYF; cdr3_nt: TGTGCCAGCAGCCAAGTACGAGGCTACGAGCAGTACTTC
j_call: TRBJ1-1; d_call: NA; clone_size: NA; cdr3_length: 18; v_call: TRBV29-1; cdr3_aa: CSVETGSAAKLTNTEAFF; cdr3_nt: TGCAGCGTTGAAACGGGGTCAGCAGCGAAATTAACGAACACTGAAGCTTTCTTT
j_call: TRBJ2-5; d_call: NA; clone_size: NA; cdr3_length: 16; v_call: TRBV20-1; cdr3_aa: CSARGPMGHHQETQYF; cdr3_nt: TGCAGTGCTAGAGGACCCATGGGGCATCACCAAGAGACCCAGTACTTC
j_call: TRBJ1-2; d_call: NA; clone_size: NA; cdr3_length: 16; v_call: TRBV7-2; cdr3_aa: CASSLNGLQNRYGYTF; cdr3_nt: TGTGCCAGCAGCTTAAATGGGTTGCAGAACCGTTATGGCTACACCTTC
j_call: TRBJ2-2; d_call: TRBD2; clone_size: NA; cdr3_length: 15; v_call: TRBV10-3; cdr3_aa: CAISGGGQGDGELFF; cdr3_nt: TGTGCCATCAGTGGGGGAGGGCAGGGCGACGGGGAGCTGTTTTTT
j_call: TRBJ2-7; d_call: TRBD2; clone_size: NA; cdr3_length: 13; v_call: TRBV2; cdr3_aa: CASSEISGTEQYF; cdr3_nt: TGTGCCAGCAGTGAAATTAGCGGGACCGAGCAGTACTTC
j_call: TRBJ1-5; d_call: TRBD1; clone_size: NA; cdr3_length: 15; v_call: TRBV2; cdr3_aa: CASRSSTTGEQPQHF; cdr3_nt: TGTGCCAGCAGGAGTTCTACAACAGGGGAACAGCCCCAGCATTTT
j_call: TRBJ2-2; d_call: NA; clone_size: NA; cdr3_length: 12; v_call: TRBV2; cdr3_aa: CASHTNTGELFF; cdr3_nt: TGTGCCAGCCATACGAACACCGGGGAGCTGTTTTTT
j_call: TRBJ2-1; d_call: TRBD2; clone_size: NA; cdr3_length: 14; v_call: TRBV27; cdr3_aa: CASSTRGVYNEQFF; cdr3_nt: TGTGCCAGCAGTACGCGGGGGGTCTACAATGAGCAGTTCTTC
j_call: TRBJ2-2; d_call: NA; clone_size: NA; cdr3_length: 15; v_call: TRBV5-6; cdr3_aa: CASGQLGAGSWELFF; cdr3_nt: TGTGCCAGCGGCCAATTGGGGGCGGGGAGTTGGGAGCTGTTTTTT
j_call: TRBJ2-1; d_call: NA; clone_size: NA; cdr3_length: 12; v_call: TRBV4-1; cdr3_aa: CASAETFGSKFF; cdr3_nt: TGCGCCAGCGCAGAGACTTTCGGATCGAAGTTCTTC
j_call: TRBJ2-1; d_call: NA; clone_size: NA; cdr3_length: 15; v_call: TRBV5-1; cdr3_aa: CASSAFGPSSDEQFF; cdr3_nt: TGCGCCAGCAGCGCCTTTGGCCCCTCCTCGGATGAGCAGTTCTTC
j_call: TRBJ2-3; d_call: NA; clone_size: once; cdr3_length: 15; v_call: TRBV20-1; cdr3_aa: CSARDSARGTDTQYF; cdr3_nt: TGCAGTGCTAGAGATTCTGCGCGTGGCACAGATACGCAGTATTTT
j_call: TRBJ2-7; d_call: TRBD1; clone_size: NA; cdr3_length: 14; v_call: TRBV4-1; cdr3_aa: CASSQGQGTYEQYF; cdr3_nt: TGCGCCAGCAGCCAAGGACAGGGGACGTACGAGCAGTACTTC
j_call: TRBJ1-2; d_call: NA; clone_size: NA; cdr3_length: 15; v_call: TRBV9; cdr3_aa: CASSVSVPVGYGYTF; cdr3_nt: TGTGCCAGCAGCGTCAGTGTCCCCGTCGGATATGGCTACACCTTC
j_call: TRBJ2-7; d_call: TRBD1; clone_size: once; cdr3_length: 13; v_call: TRBV2; cdr3_aa: CASLGDSSYEQYF; cdr3_nt: TGTGCCAGCCTCGGGGACAGCTCCTACGAGCAGTACTTC
j_call: TRBJ2-5; d_call: TRBD2; clone_size: NA; cdr3_length: 14; v_call: TRBV11-2; cdr3_aa: CASSRGSMGETQYF; cdr3_nt: TGTGCTAGCAGCCGCGGGAGTATGGGGGAGACCCAGTACTTC
j_call: TRBJ1-5; d_call: NA; clone_size: NA; cdr3_length: 14; v_call: TRBV27; cdr3_aa: CASALDSGDQPQHF; cdr3_nt: TGTGCCAGCGCACTGGACTCGGGAGATCAGCCCCAGCATTTT
j_call: TRBJ1-2; d_call: NA; clone_size: NA; cdr3_length: 19; v_call: TRBV29-1; cdr3_aa: CSVEDRPTPSDRPGDGYTF; cdr3_nt: TGCAGCGTTGAAGATCGCCCCACGCCGTCTGACAGGCCTGGGGATGGCTACACCTTC
j_call: TRBJ2-3; d_call: TRBD2; clone_size: NA; cdr3_length: 16; v_call: TRBV29-1; cdr3_aa: CSAEGPSGRFADTQYF; cdr3_nt: TGCAGCGCCGAAGGTCCTAGCGGGAGGTTTGCAGATACGCAGTATTTT
j_call: TRBJ2-1; d_call: NA; clone_size: NA; cdr3_length: 15; v_call: TRBV9; cdr3_aa: CASSGHKSSYNEQFF; cdr3_nt: TGTGCCAGCAGCGGTCACAAAAGCTCCTACAATGAGCAGTTCTTC
j_call: TRBJ2-7; d_call: TRBD2; clone_size: NA; cdr3_length: 13; v_call: TRBV19; cdr3_aa: CASSLPTSSEQYF; cdr3_nt: TGTGCCAGTAGTCTGCCGACTAGCAGCGAGCAGTACTTC
j_call: TRBJ1-2; d_call: NA; clone_size: once; cdr3_length: 14; v_call: TRBV27; cdr3_aa: CASRTPGVNYGYTF; cdr3_nt: TGTGCCAGCAGGACCCCCGGGGTCAACTATGGCTACACCTTC
j_call: TRBJ2-5; d_call: NA; clone_size: NA; cdr3_length: 14; v_call: TRBV10-3; cdr3_aa: CAISEAGFGETQYF; cdr3_nt: TGTGCCATCAGTGAGGCAGGGTTTGGAGAGACCCAGTACTTC
j_call: TRBJ1-6; d_call: TRBD1; clone_size: NA; cdr3_length: 17; v_call: TRBV5-6; cdr3_aa: CASSLEVTGEGVSPLHF; cdr3_nt: TGTGCCAGCAGCTTGGAAGTGACAGGGGAAGGAGTTTCACCCCTCCACTTT
j_call: TRBJ2-3; d_call: NA; clone_size: once; cdr3_length: 18; v_call: TRBV15; cdr3_aa: CATSRDDLGVRGTDTQYF; cdr3_nt: TGTGCCACCAGCAGAGATGATTTAGGGGTTCGGGGCACAGATACGCAGTATTTT
j_call: TRBJ2-5; d_call: NA; clone_size: once; cdr3_length: 15; v_call: TRBV5-4; cdr3_aa: CASSWGAGSGETQYF; cdr3_nt: TGTGCCAGCAGCTGGGGGGCAGGGTCCGGTGAGACCCAGTACTTC
j_call: TRBJ2-1; d_call: NA; clone_size: NA; cdr3_length: 14; v_call: TRBV3-1; cdr3_aa: CASSLDRPDNEQFF; cdr3_nt: TGTGCCAGCAGCCTCGATCGACCGGACAATGAGCAGTTCTTC
j_call: TRBJ2-1; d_call: TRBD2; clone_size: NA; cdr3_length: 15; v_call: TRBV20-1; cdr3_aa: CSATSSSGGALEQFF; cdr3_nt: TGCAGTGCTACCTCATCTAGCGGGGGGGCCCTTGAGCAGTTCTTC
j_call: TRBJ2-1; d_call: NA; clone_size: NA; cdr3_length: 12; v_call: TRBV4-1; cdr3_aa: CASSPPGIEQFF; cdr3_nt: TGCGCCAGCAGCCCCCCAGGGATTGAGCAGTTCTTC
j_call: TRBJ1-2; d_call: NA; clone_size: NA; cdr3_length: 14; v_call: TRBV5-6; cdr3_aa: CASSLDKGLLGYTF; cdr3_nt: TGTGCCAGCAGCTTGGACAAGGGCCTCCTGGGCTACACCTTC
j_call: TRBJ2-1; d_call: TRBD2; clone_size: NA; cdr3_length: 14; v_call: TRBV20-1; cdr3_aa: CSASGGRAYNEQFF; cdr3_nt: TGCAGTGCTAGTGGCGGGAGGGCCTACAATGAGCAGTTCTTC
j_call: TRBJ2-1; d_call: NA; clone_size: NA; cdr3_length: 12; v_call: TRBV11-1; cdr3_aa: CASSLLGREQFF; cdr3_nt: TGTGCCAGCAGCTTATTGGGGAGGGAGCAGTTCTTC
j_call: TRBJ2-7; d_call: TRBD1; clone_size: NA; cdr3_length: 15; v_call: TRBV28; cdr3_aa: CASSRRQGSSYEQYF; cdr3_nt: TGTGCCAGCAGCCGACGACAGGGATCGAGCTACGAGCAGTACTTC
j_call: TRBJ2-3; d_call: NA; clone_size: NA; cdr3_length: 16; v_call: TRBV20-1; cdr3_aa: CSASGSPLHSTDTQYF; cdr3_nt: TGCAGTGCTAGCGGGAGTCCCCTCCATAGCACAGATACGCAGTATTTT
j_call: TRBJ1-2; d_call: NA; clone_size: NA; cdr3_length: 15; v_call: TRBV2; cdr3_aa: CASSESGEVDYGYTF; cdr3_nt: TGTGCCAGCAGTGAATCGGGGGAAGTGGACTATGGCTACACCTTC
j_call: TRBJ1-2; d_call: NA; clone_size: NA; cdr3_length: 12; v_call: TRBV29-1; cdr3_aa: CSVAGSNYGYTF; cdr3_nt: TGCAGCGTTGCCGGATCTAACTATGGCTACACCTTC
j_call: TRBJ2-7; d_call: NA; clone_size: NA; cdr3_length: 14; v_call: TRBV7-9; cdr3_aa: CASSGISAAYEQYF; cdr3_nt: TGTGCCAGCAGCGGGATCTCAGCGGCCTACGAGCAGTACTTC
j_call: TRBJ2-1; d_call: NA; clone_size: NA; cdr3_length: 19; v_call: TRBV20-1; cdr3_aa: CSAPSLGLSAPYSYNEQFF; cdr3_nt: TGCAGTGCTCCCTCGCTGGGCTTAAGCGCACCATACTCCTACAATGAGCAGTTCTTC
j_call: TRBJ2-7; d_call: NA; clone_size: NA; cdr3_length: 13; v_call: TRBV3-1; cdr3_aa: CASRKSRGGEQYF; cdr3_nt: TGTGCCAGCAGAAAATCAAGGGGGGGCGAGCAGTACTTC
j_call: TRBJ2-7; d_call: NA; clone_size: NA; cdr3_length: 13; v_call: TRBV28; cdr3_aa: CASSLSTRGEQYF; cdr3_nt: TGTGCCAGCAGTTTAAGCACGAGAGGGGAGCAGTACTTC
j_call: TRBJ2-7; d_call: TRBD1; clone_size: NA; cdr3_length: 15; v_call: TRBV7-2; cdr3_aa: CASSPTDRDPYEQYF; cdr3_nt: TGTGCCAGCAGCCCCACGGACAGGGACCCCTACGAGCAGTACTTC
j_call: TRBJ2-6; d_call: NA; clone_size: NA; cdr3_length: 14; v_call: TRBV6-2/TRBV6-3; cdr3_aa: CASSPPGGANVLTF; cdr3_nt: TGTGCCAGCAGCCCCCCGGGTGGGGCCAACGTCCTGACTTTC
j_call: TRBJ2-1; d_call: NA; clone_size: NA; cdr3_length: 13; v_call: TRBV6-5; cdr3_aa: CASSSLAYNEQFF; cdr3_nt: TGTGCCAGCAGCTCGCTGGCCTACAATGAGCAGTTCTTC
j_call: TRBJ1-1; d_call: NA; clone_size: NA; cdr3_length: 16; v_call: TRBV15; cdr3_aa: CATSEDLDIMNTEAFF; cdr3_nt: TGTGCCACCAGCGAGGACCTGGACATTATGAACACTGAAGCTTTCTTT
j_call: TRBJ1-5; d_call: NA; clone_size: NA; cdr3_length: 14; v_call: TRBV4-1; cdr3_aa: CASSHYRVNQPQHF; cdr3_nt: TGCGCCAGCAGCCATTATAGGGTCAATCAGCCCCAGCATTTT
j_call: TRBJ1-2; d_call: NA; clone_size: few; cdr3_length: 14; v_call: TRBV14; cdr3_aa: CASSQGTGNYGYTF; cdr3_nt: TGTGCCAGCAGCCAGGGTACAGGAAACTATGGCTACACCTTC
j_call: TRBJ2-1; d_call: TRBD2; clone_size: NA; cdr3_length: 16; v_call: TRBV12-3/TRBV12-4; cdr3_aa: CASSLAGLAGDNEQFF; cdr3_nt: TGTGCCAGCAGTTTAGCGGGACTAGCGGGGGACAATGAGCAGTTCTTC
j_call: TRBJ1-4; d_call: NA; clone_size: NA; cdr3_length: 14; v_call: TRBV5-6; cdr3_aa: CASSLPKGCEKLFF; cdr3_nt: TGTGCCAGCAGCCTACCGAAGGGGTGCGAAAAACTGTTTTTT
j_call: TRBJ2-1; d_call: NA; clone_size: NA; cdr3_length: 14; v_call: TRBV29-1; cdr3_aa: CSVVGHLSGYEQFF; cdr3_nt: TGCAGCGTTGTCGGTCATCTCTCAGGGTATGAGCAGTTCTTC
j_call: TRBJ2-1; d_call: NA; clone_size: NA; cdr3_length: 14; v_call: TRBV20-1; cdr3_aa: CSARGAVLVHEQFF; cdr3_nt: TGCAGTGCTAGAGGCGCGGTTCTGGTCCATGAGCAGTTCTTC
j_call: TRBJ2-3; d_call: NA; clone_size: NA; cdr3_length: 15; v_call: TRBV28; cdr3_aa: CASSSVGRLADTQYF; cdr3_nt: TGTGCCAGCAGCTCAGTTGGGAGGTTGGCAGATACGCAGTATTTT
j_call: TRBJ2-7; d_call: NA; clone_size: NA; cdr3_length: 13; v_call: TRBV29-1; cdr3_aa: CSVVWRDGYEQYF; cdr3_nt: TGCAGCGTTGTTTGGCGGGACGGGTACGAGCAGTACTTC
j_call: TRBJ2-1; d_call: NA; clone_size: NA; cdr3_length: 13; v_call: TRBV20-1; cdr3_aa: CSARPHTTREQFF; cdr3_nt: TGCAGTGCTAGACCCCATACTACTCGTGAGCAGTTCTTC